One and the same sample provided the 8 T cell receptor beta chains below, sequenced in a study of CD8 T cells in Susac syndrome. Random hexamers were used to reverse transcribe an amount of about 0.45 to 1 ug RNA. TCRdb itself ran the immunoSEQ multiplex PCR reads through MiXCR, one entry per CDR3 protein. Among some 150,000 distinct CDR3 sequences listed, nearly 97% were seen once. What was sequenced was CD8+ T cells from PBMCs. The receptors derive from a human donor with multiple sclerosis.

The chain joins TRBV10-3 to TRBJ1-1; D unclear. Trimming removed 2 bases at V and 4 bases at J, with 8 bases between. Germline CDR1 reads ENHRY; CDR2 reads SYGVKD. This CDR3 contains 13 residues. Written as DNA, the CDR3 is TGTGCCATCAGTGAGGCTGGCGGCACTGAAGCTTTCTTT. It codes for CAISEAGGTEAFF.

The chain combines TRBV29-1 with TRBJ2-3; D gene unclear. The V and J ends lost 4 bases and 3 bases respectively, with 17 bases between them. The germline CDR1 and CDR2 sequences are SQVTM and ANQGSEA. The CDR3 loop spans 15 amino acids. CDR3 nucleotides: TGCAGCGTTGCGGGCAGGTTCTTGCAAACAGATACGCAGTATTTT. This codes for CSVAGRFLQTDTQYF.

CDR3 bases: TGTGCCAGCGGGCTCTACGAGCAGTACGTC. It encodes CASGLYEQYV. The chain has TRBV2 and TRBJ2-7; D gene ambiguous. The CDR3 consists of 10 residues. Germline V gene data show CDR1 as SNHLY and CDR2 as FYNNEI. With 8 bases removed from V and 3 bases from J, the gap between germline ends came to 5 bases.

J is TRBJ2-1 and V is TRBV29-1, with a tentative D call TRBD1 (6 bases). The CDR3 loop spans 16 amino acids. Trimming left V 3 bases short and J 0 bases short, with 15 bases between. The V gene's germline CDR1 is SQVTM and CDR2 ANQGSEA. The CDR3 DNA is TGCAGCGTTGAGGGCATACAGGGTAGCTCCTACAATGAGCAGTTCTTC. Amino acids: CSVEGIQGSSYNEQFF.

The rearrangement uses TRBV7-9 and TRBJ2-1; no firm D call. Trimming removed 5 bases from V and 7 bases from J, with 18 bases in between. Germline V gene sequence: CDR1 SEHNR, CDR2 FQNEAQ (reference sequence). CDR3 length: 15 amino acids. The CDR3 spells CASSRSLGLLNEQFF. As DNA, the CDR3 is TGTGCCAGCAGCCGCTCTCTTGGGCTGCTGAATGAGCAGTTCTTC. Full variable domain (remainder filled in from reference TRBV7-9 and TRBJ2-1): DTGVSQNPRHKITKRGQNVTFRCDPISEHNRLYWYRQTLGQGPEFLTYFQNEAQLEKSRLLSDRFSAERPKGSFSTLEIQRTEQGDSAMYLCASSRSLGLLNEQFFGPGTRLTVL.

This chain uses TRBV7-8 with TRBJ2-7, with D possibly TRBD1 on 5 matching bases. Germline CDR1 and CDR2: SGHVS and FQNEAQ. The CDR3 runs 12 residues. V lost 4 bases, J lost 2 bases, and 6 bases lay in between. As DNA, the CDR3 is TGTGCCAGCAGCTCGGACACCTACGAGCAGTACTTC. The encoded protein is CASSSDTYEQYF.

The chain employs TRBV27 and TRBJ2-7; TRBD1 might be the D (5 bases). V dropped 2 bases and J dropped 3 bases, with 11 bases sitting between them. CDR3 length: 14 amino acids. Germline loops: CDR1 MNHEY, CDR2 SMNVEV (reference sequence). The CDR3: CASSLGAGYYEQYF. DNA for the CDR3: TGTGCCAGCAGTTTAGGGGCAGGCTACTACGAGCAGTACTTC.

The CDR3 DNA is TGTGCCAGCAGCCGGGGACAGAGCACAGATACGCAGTATTTT. Its translation is CASSRGQSTDTQYF. V and J are TRBV7-6 and TRBJ2-3; 7 bases fit TRBD1. V dropped 5 bases and J dropped 0; count of bases not matched to a gene: 2. Per the germline V gene, CDR1 is SGHVS and CDR2 is FNYEAQ. CDR3 length: 14 residues. The full variable domain, its missing parts supplied by reference TRBV7-6 and TRBJ2-3, is GAGVSQSPRYKVTKRGQDVALRCDPISGHVSLYWYRQALGQGPEFLTYFNYEAQQDKSGLPNDRFSAERPEGSISTLTIQRTEQRDSAMYRCASSRGQSTDTQYFGPGTRLTVL.